This T cell receptor (beta chain) was profiled in a study of T cells in Graves' hyperthyroidism and ophthalmopathy. This clonotype has at least ten counts. The germline V gene encodes CDR1 DFQATT and CDR2 SNEGSKA (reference sequence). The V and J ends lost 6 bases and 3 bases respectively, with 18 bases between them. This CDR3 region has 14 residues. The authors deemed Graves' hyperthyroidism stable absent ophthalmopathy progression within 18 months. Fresh peripheral blood, approximately 9.7 ml, was the source of the PBMCs. Amplification yielded TCR beta CDR3 regions, with RNA transcripts as the source. First-round RT-PCR of the TCR CDR3 relied on the HTBI primer set. TCRdb analysed the multiplex PCR reads with MiXCR anew, one entry per CDR3 protein. The table lists 400,000 to 600,000 distinct CDR3 sequences, around 20% of them singletons, with about 30% in the top ten.

This clonotype originated in a man aged 18-30 years with Graves' hyperthyroidism. The chain recombines TRBV20-1 with TRBJ2-7, with D unresolved. Sequenced sample: blood. The CDR3, as DNA: TGCAGTGCCAGCCCCCTGACACCCTACTACGAGCAGTACTTC. Translated: CSASPLTPYYEQYF.